These 25 T cell receptor beta chains came from one sample sequenced in a study of PD-L1 blockade in urothelial cancer. Method: immunoSEQ multiplex PCR; TCRdb's copy keeps in-frame clones and lacks some. The sample lists some 80,000 clones, about 85% seen once, with 5% to 7% in the top ten. Sequenced material: PBMCs, taken around atezolizumab (anti-PD-L1) treatment. The receptors originated from a woman in her seventies with urothelial cancer.

This chain connects TRBV15 to TRBJ2-2, with D possibly being TRBD2 (7 bases). The CDR3 covers 16 residues. CDR1 LNHNV and CDR2 YYDKDF come from the germline V gene (reference sequence). Trimming stripped 6 bases from V and 3 bases from J, with 17 bases between. The CDR3 coding sequence is TGTGCCACCAGAGGGGGATCTAGCGGACACACCGGGGAGCTGTTTTTT. Amino acid sequence: CATRGGSSGHTGELFF.

The CDR3: CASSFGPSGVTEAFF. The DNA for the CDR3 is TGCGCCAGCAGCTTTGGCCCCTCAGGGGTTACTGAAGCTTTCTTT. This rearrangement joins TRBV5-1 to TRBJ1-1, with D possibly TRBD1 on 6 matching bases. Trimming took off 2 bases at V and 5 bases at J, with 16 bases between the two ends. Germline V gene lookup returns CDR1 SGHRS and CDR2 YFSETQ. The CDR3 runs 15 residues.

CDR3 sequence reads: CASSHNPPGFHGYTF. The CDR3 coding sequence is TGTGCCAGCAGCCACAACCCCCCAGGGTTTCATGGCTACACCTTC. The chain carries TRBV7-8 and TRBJ1-2, with D maybe TRBD1 (5 bases). Germline values: CDR1 SGHVS, CDR2 FQNEAQ. Trimming took 5 bases from V and 6 from J, leaving 19 bases between them. The CDR3 loop spans 15 amino acids.

The chain carries TRBV2 and TRBJ1-1, with D possibly being TRBD1 (5 bases). This CDR3 spans 15 amino acids. V lost 2 bases and J 1 base, leaving 11 bases between the germline ends. Germline CDR1 is SNHLY and CDR2 is FYNNEI. The CDR3 loop is CASSEQGTQNTEAFF. The CDR3 DNA reads TGTGCCAGCAGTGAACAGGGAACCCAGAACACTGAAGCTTTCTTT.

The rearrangement links TRBV5-1 to TRBJ2-1; no definite D call. V lost 8 bases, J lost 0 bases, and 15 bases lay in between. This CDR3 spans 15 amino acids. The germline V gene encodes CDR1 SGHRS and CDR2 YFSETQ. CDR3 amino acids: CASRPEVSSYNEQFF. The CDR3 nucleotides are TGCGCCAGTCGCCCCGAGGTAAGCTCCTACAATGAGCAGTTCTTC.

This chain connects TRBV7-9 to TRBJ2-7, with 11 bases fitting TRBD1. This CDR3 spans 15 amino acids. Germline V CDR1 and CDR2: SEHNR, FQNEAQ (reference sequence). V was clipped by 3 bases and J by 7 bases; unmatched bases: 8. CDR3 sequence reads: CASSLPGQGVGEQYF. The CDR3 DNA reads as TGTGCCAGCAGCTTGCCGGGACAGGGGGTGGGGGAGCAGTACTTC.

The rearrangement links TRBV29-1 to TRBJ1-2; 7 bases are a match to TRBD1. Germline trimming cut 0 bases from V and 4 bases from J; bases unmatched to any gene: 11. Germline V gives CDR1 SQVTM, CDR2 ANQGSEA. The CDR3 runs 16 residues. The CDR3 loop reads CSVEDRTGVRGYGYTF. CDR3 nucleotide sequence: TGCAGCGTTGAAGATAGAACAGGGGTCAGGGGCTATGGCTACACCTTC.

The chain links TRBV5-8 to TRBJ2-7; 7 bases align to TRBD1. The CDR3 length is 15 residues. Germline CDR1 reads SGHTS; CDR2 reads YDEGEE. The junction had 7 bases not matched to a gene; V was cut back by 0 bases and J by 4 bases. The CDR3 DNA reads TGTGCCAGCAGCTTGGGGGGACAGCTCTTTTACGAGCAGTACTTC. It is translated as CASSLGGQLFYEQYF.

The gene calls are TRBV4-3 and TRBJ1-5; D call uncertain. Germline CDR1 LGHNA, CDR2 YSLEER. The V gene lost 1 base and the J gene lost 9 bases, with 13 bases spanning the gap. The length of the CDR3 is 14 residues. CDR3 sequence: CASSQGAGDGPQHF. CDR3 coding DNA: TGCGCCAGCAGCCAAGGGGCCGGCGATGGGCCCCAGCATTTT.

The chain recombines TRBV5-1 with TRBJ1-2, with 9 bases aligning to TRBD1. The CDR3 totals 15 residues. The junction had 4 bases not matched to a gene; V was cut back by 0 bases and J by 4 bases. In germline, CDR1 is SGHRS, CDR2 YFSETQ. For the CDR3, the DNA is TGCGCCAGCAGCTTGGCCGGGACAGGGAGCTATGGCTACACCTTC. Amino acids: CASSLAGTGSYGYTF.

The genes are TRBV28 and TRBJ2-7, with TRBD2 identical over 11 bases. The germline V gene has CDR1 MDHEN and CDR2 SYDVKM. This CDR3 comprises 15 residues. Losses at the gene ends were 6 bases for V and 2 bases for J; bases not matched to a gene: 6. The CDR3 region is CASSPGLAATYEQYF. For the CDR3, the DNA is TGTGCCAGCAGCCCGGGACTAGCGGCAACCTACGAGCAGTACTTC.

This clone was seen a few times. The CDR3 is CASRRGTTQPQHF. The CDR3 nucleotides read TGTGCCAGCAGAAGGGGAACAACTCAGCCCCAGCATTTT. This chain links TRBV6-5 with TRBJ1-5; D is possibly TRBD1 (5 bases). V was clipped by 6 bases and J by 6 bases, with 12 bases between them. The germline gives CDR1 MNHEY, CDR2 SVGAGI. This CDR3 region has 13 residues.

The chain joins TRBV4-2 to TRBJ1-3; tentatively, D is TRBD1 (5 bases). There are 14 residues in the CDR3. Trimming shortened V by 2 bases and J by 8 bases, and 13 bases separated the two germline ends. Germline values: CDR1 LGHNA, CDR2 YNFKEQ. CDR3 residues: CASSQRDSGDTIYF. In nucleotides, the CDR3 is TGTGCCAGCAGCCAAAGGGACTCTGGGGACACCATATATTTT.

In this sample, this clone turned up once. The gene calls are TRBV5-1 and TRBJ1-1, with D possibly TRBD1 on 5 matching bases. CDR3 length equals 14 residues. The V end was cut by 1 base, the J end by 4 bases, with 11 bases between. Germline-derived CDR1 and CDR2 are SGHRS and YFSETQ. The CDR3 here is CASSLSQGSTEAFF. DNA of the CDR3: TGCGCCAGCAGCTTGTCTCAGGGTTCCACTGAAGCTTTCTTT.

The J gene is TRBJ1-1, the V gene TRBV18; tentatively, D is TRBD1 (5 bases). Germline V CDR1 and CDR2: KGHSH, LQKENI. V was cut by 1 base and J by 1 base, with 10 bases left in between. CDR3 length: 15 residues. This CDR3 reads CASSPRGDSNTEAFF. CDR3 bases: TGTGCCAGCTCACCACGGGGGGACTCGAACACTGAAGCTTTCTTT.

V and J are TRBV19 and TRBJ2-7; the D gene is possibly TRBD2 (5 bases). CDR1 is LNHDA, CDR2 SQIVND, per germline (reference sequence). V was clipped by 3 bases and J by 2 bases, with 11 bases between them. The CDR3 consists of 14 residues. CDR3 nucleotide sequence: TGTGCCAGTAGTATCGGAGGCCCTCCCTACGAGCAGTACTTC. Its translation: CASSIGGPPYEQYF.

The chain links TRBV30 to TRBJ1-2; 10 nucleotides match TRBD1. Germline V gene lookup returns CDR1 GTSNPN and CDR2 SVGIG (reference sequence). V lost 3 bases, J lost 2 bases, and 0 bases stayed unmatched. The CDR3 is 13 residues long. CDR3 region: CAWRDRGNYGYTF. In DNA, the CDR3 is TGTGCCTGGAGGGACAGGGGGAACTATGGCTACACCTTC.

The chain uses TRBV11-2 and TRBJ2-1, with D maybe TRBD1 (5 bases). V lost 3 bases to trimming and J lost 7 bases, with 16 bases between them. The V gene's germline CDR1 is SGHAT and CDR2 FQNNGV. There are 15 residues in the CDR3. Written as DNA, the CDR3 is TGTGCCAGCAGCTTTTACAGGCCCGGAGCTAATGAGCAGTTCTTC. Translated, it gives CASSFYRPGANEQFF.

The chain couples TRBV6-1 to TRBJ1-1; TRBD1 aligns across 8 bases. The ends lost 4 bases at V and 4 bases at J; junction bases unmatched: 5. The CDR3 totals 14 residues. Germline CDR1 and CDR2: MNHNS and SASEGT. The CDR3 is CASSATTGGTEAFF. CDR3 bases: TGTGCCAGCAGTGCCACCACAGGGGGCACTGAAGCTTTCTTT.

This rearrangement joins TRBV5-1 to TRBJ2-2; 9 positions match TRBD1. Germline V gives CDR1 SGHRS, CDR2 YFSETQ. Unmatched junction bases numbered 9, after V lost 4 bases and J lost 2 bases. The CDR3 is made up of 17 amino acids. The CDR3 loop is CASSEPGTGFNTGELFF. The DNA of the CDR3 is TGCGCCAGCAGCGAGCCGGGGACAGGGTTCAACACCGGGGAGCTGTTTTTT.

The CDR3 here is CASSIRLDRKNTEAFF. The CDR3 nucleotides read TGTGCCAGTAGTATCCGACTGGACAGAAAGAACACTGAAGCTTTCTTT. The chain employs TRBV19 and TRBJ1-1; D might be TRBD1 (6 bases). The ends were cut back, 3 bases at V and 1 base at J, with 15 bases in the middle. Germline V CDR1 and CDR2: LNHDA, SQIVND (reference sequence). CDR3 length equals 16 residues.

The chain joins TRBV11-2 to TRBJ2-3, with TRBD2 matching 10 bases. Trimming removed 6 bases from V and 4 bases from J; junction bases left unmatched: 13. The length of the CDR3 is 17 residues. Germline CDR1 reads SGHAT; CDR2 reads FQNNGV. The CDR3 DNA follows: TGTGCCAGCAGGGCTAGCGGGAGCGGTTGGGATGCAGATACGCAGTATTTT. It is translated as CASRASGSGWDADTQYF. The whole variable domain, remainder taken from reference TRBV11-2 and TRBJ2-3, is EAGVAQSPRYKIIEKRQSVAFWCNPISGHATLYWYQQILGQGPKLLIQFQNNGVVDDSQLPKDRFSAERLKGVDSTLKIQPAKLEDSAVYLCASRASGSGWDADTQYFGPGTRLTVL.

The chain has TRBV7-2 and TRBJ1-5; TRBD1 might be the D (5 bases). V dropped 5 bases and J dropped 5 bases, with 13 bases sitting between them. Germline CDR1 is SGHTA and CDR2 is FQGNSA. The CDR3 totals 14 residues. CDR3 coding DNA: TGTGCCAGCAGCCCCCAGGGTAGGGATCAGCCCCAGCATTTT. It specifies CASSPQGRDQPQHF.

The V call is TRBV5-6, the J call TRBJ1-2; the match to TRBD1 covers 9 bases. The length of the CDR3 is 19 residues. The junction had 16 bases not matched to a gene; V was cut back by 0 bases and J by 4 bases. The germline V gene has CDR1 SGHDT and CDR2 YYEEEE. This CDR3 is CASSLATGTGYSSPYGYTF. The CDR3 coding sequence is TGTGCCAGCAGCTTGGCCACCGGGACAGGGTACTCTTCGCCCTATGGCTACACCTTC.

V gene TRBV6-1 combines with J gene TRBJ2-7; D is ambiguous. Looked up from germline, CDR1 is MNHNS and CDR2 is SASEGT. Trimming removed 4 bases at V and 3 bases at J, with 10 bases between. The CDR3 is 13 residues long. CDR3: CASSASFYYEQYF. CDR3 DNA: TGTGCCAGCAGTGCTTCCTTCTACTACGAGCAGTACTTC.